This is a list of T cell receptor beta chains from one sample in a study of chemoradiotherapy in HPV16-positive cancers. The assay was immunoSEQ multiplex PCR, and TCRdb's table has in-frame clones only and misses some. This sample has 30,000 to 35,000 clones; approximately 86% occur once, and the top ten carry under 2.5%. The starting material was blood, obtained from a patient who underwent chemoradiotherapy. Source of these receptors: a human donor with HPV-associated anogenital cancer. Both conserved end residues are part of each CDR3. D genes are given only for firm matches. Clone size is shown for a subset of rows, as once, few, many or a class of expanded clone.

v_gene,d_gene,j_gene,len,abundance,CDR3aa,CDR3nt
TRBV5-6,.,TRBJ1-4,15,.,CASSWQGRANEKLFF,TGTGCCAGCAGCTGGCAGGGCAGGGCGAATGAAAAACTGTTTTTT
TRBV11-2,TRBD1,TRBJ1-1,17,.,CASSLRRGGTGITEAFF,TGTGCCAGCAGCTTACGGAGGGGGGGGACAGGGATAACTGAAGCTTTCTTT
TRBV28,.,TRBJ1-2,11,.,CASGRMYGYTF,TGTGCCAGCGGCCGGATGTATGGCTACACCTTC
TRBV5-4,.,TRBJ1-2,12,.,CASSLAPEGYTF,TGTGCCAGCAGCTTGGCACCCGAGGGCTACACCTTC
TRBV5-1,TRBD1,TRBJ1-2,15,.,CASSLTGQGRSGYTF,TGCGCCAGCAGCTTGACGGGACAGGGTCGGAGTGGCTACACCTTC
TRBV4-1,.,TRBJ2-2,16,.,CASSPDQGRGSGELFF,TGCGCCAGCAGCCCCGACCAAGGCAGGGGCTCCGGGGAGCTGTTTTTT
TRBV18,.,TRBJ1-1,16,.,CASSPQLRGSNTEAFF,TGTGCCAGCTCACCACAGTTAAGAGGGTCGAACACTGAAGCTTTCTTT
TRBV9,.,TRBJ2-1,15,.,CASSVEGFGSHEQFF,TGTGCCAGCAGCGTAGAAGGTTTCGGATCCCATGAGCAGTTCTTC
TRBV2,.,TRBJ1-1,13,.,CASIYHTAGEAFF,TGTGCCAGCATATATCACACGGCGGGTGAAGCTTTCTTT
TRBV18,.,TRBJ1-2,12,.,CASSPQENGYTF,TGTGCCAGCTCACCACAGGAGAATGGCTACACCTTC
TRBV21-1,.,TRBJ1-5,16,.,CASSKGGGRGNQPQHF,TGTGCCAGCAGCAAAGGCGGGGGGCGAGGAAATCAGCCCCAGCATTTT
TRBV7-9,.,TRBJ1-2,15,once,CASSSVDGDGYGYTF,TGTGCCAGCAGCTCCGTGGACGGGGATGGCTATGGCTACACCTTC
TRBV19,TRBD1,TRBJ2-7,15,.,CASSMAGTGAYEQYF,TGTGCCAGTAGTATGGCCGGGACAGGAGCCTACGAGCAGTACTTC
TRBV5-6,.,TRBJ1-6,15,few,CASSDEGVENSPLHF,TGTGCCAGCAGCGACGAGGGGGTTGAGAATTCACCCCTCCACTTT
TRBV18,.,TRBJ1-1,13,.,CASSLQANTEAFF,TGTGCCAGCTCATTACAGGCGAACACTGAAGCTTTCTTT
TRBV5-6,.,TRBJ2-7,12,.,CASSLGVYEQYF,TGTGCCAGCAGCTTGGGGGTCTACGAGCAGTACTTC
TRBV2,.,TRBJ1-4,16,.,CASKAGLEGFNEKLFF,TGTGCCAGCAAGGCTGGGTTAGAGGGGTTTAATGAAAAACTGTTTTTT
TRBV19,TRBD2,TRBJ2-2,20,.,CASSIEEAVQRGVYTGELFF,TGTGCCAGTAGTATAGAAGAGGCGGTGCAGCGGGGGGTTTACACCGGGGAGCTGTTTTTT
TRBV4-2,TRBD1,TRBJ2-5,15,.,CASSQVGQGSETQYF,TGTGCCAGCAGCCAAGTGGGACAGGGATCGGAGACCCAGTACTTC
TRBV15,TRBD1,TRBJ1-2,13,.,CATSPDREGGYTF,TGTGCCACCAGCCCTGACAGGGAGGGTGGCTACACCTTC
TRBV18,.,TRBJ1-1,14,.,CASSPDMTGTEAFF,TGTGCCAGCTCGCCAGACATGACGGGCACTGAAGCTTTCTTT
TRBV2,TRBD1,TRBJ2-1,14,.,CATLPGTGVGEQFF,TGTGCCACCCTTCCCGGGACAGGGGTTGGTGAGCAGTTCTTC
TRBV19,.,TRBJ2-6,17,.,CASSESGRGYGANVLTF,TGTGCCAGTAGTGAGTCGGGAAGGGGGTATGGGGCCAACGTCCTGACTTTC
TRBV6-5,TRBD1,TRBJ2-7,12,.,CASSRTGDEQYF,TGTGCCAGCAGTCGTACAGGGGACGAGCAGTACTTC
TRBV6-5,TRBD1,TRBJ1-2,13,.,CASSDRVDYGYTF,TGTGCCAGCAGCGACAGGGTTGACTATGGCTACACCTTC
TRBV7-2,.,TRBJ1-2,15,.,CASSLDQGIDYGYTF,TGTGCCAGCAGCTTAGATCAGGGTATTGACTATGGCTACACCTTC
TRBV7-3,TRBD2,TRBJ2-3,14,.,CASSTTSGGSRTYF,TGTGCCAGCAGCACTACTAGCGGGGGGAGCCGTACGTATTTT
TRBV11-3,.,TRBJ1-1,14,.,CASSFRGADTEAFF,TGTGCCAGCAGCTTCCGGGGGGCTGATACTGAAGCTTTCTTT
TRBV18,.,TRBJ1-6,19,.,CASSPSGVGRSGRNSPLHF,TGTGCCAGCTCACCCTCAGGGGTCGGCCGAAGCGGCCGGAATTCACCCCTCCACTTT
TRBV5-4,.,TRBJ1-1,18,.,CASSIYRQRLDTGTEAFF,TGTGCCAGCAGCATATACAGACAGCGCCTCGATACGGGGACTGAAGCTTTCTTT
TRBV19,TRBD1,TRBJ2-3,14,.,CASSQGAWTDTQYF,TGTGCCAGTAGCCAGGGGGCTTGGACAGATACGCAGTATTTT
TRBV5-4,.,TRBJ2-5,14,.,CASSLVEGLETQYF,TGTGCCAGCAGCTTGGTAGAAGGGTTAGAGACCCAGTACTTC
TRBV27,.,TRBJ1-1,9,few,CASSPEAFF,TGTGCCAGCAGTCCTGAAGCTTTCTTT
TRBV28,.,TRBJ1-5,13,.,CASSPSKKEPQHF,TGTGCCAGCAGTCCCTCGAAGAAAGAGCCCCAGCATTTT
TRBV7-9,TRBD1,TRBJ2-1,14,.,CASSIWTGGNEQFF,TGTGCCAGCAGCATTTGGACAGGGGGCAATGAGCAGTTCTTC
TRBV11-1,.,TRBJ1-1,13,.,CASRRPGVRGAFF,TGTGCCAGCAGACGCCCCGGGGTCAGGGGTGCTTTCTTT
TRBV28,.,TRBJ1-1,11,.,CASSVNTEAFF,TGTGCCAGCAGTGTCAACACTGAAGCTTTCTTT
TRBV7-2,TRBD2,TRBJ2-3,13,once,CASSTGEGDTQYF,TGTGCCAGCAGCACCGGGGAGGGAGATACGCAGTATTTT
TRBV10-2,.,TRBJ1-1,15,.,CASSVSRGSNTEAFF,TGCGCCAGCAGTGTTTCAAGGGGGTCGAACACTGAAGCTTTCTTT
TRBV28,.,TRBJ1-5,13,.,CASSWGSNQPQHF,TGTGCCAGCAGTTGGGGTAGCAATCAGCCCCAGCATTTT
TRBV2,TRBD2,TRBJ2-1,15,.,CASRPLADSYNEQFF,TGTGCCAGCAGGCCCCTAGCGGACTCCTACAATGAGCAGTTCTTC
TRBV7-9,TRBD1,TRBJ1-1,15,.,CASSWQGGINTEAFF,TGTGCCAGCAGCTGGCAGGGGGGGATAAACACTGAAGCTTTCTTT
TRBV19,TRBD2,TRBJ2-6,17,.,CASSISSGGAGANVLTF,TGTGCCAGTAGTATTTCTAGCGGGGGAGCCGGGGCCAACGTCCTGACTTTC
TRBV7-2,.,TRBJ1-4,18,.,CASSLELTSVAVGEKLFF,TGTGCCAGCAGCTTAGAGTTAACATCTGTGGCAGTAGGAGAAAAACTGTTTTTT
TRBV7-2,.,TRBJ1-6,13,.,CASSLMGDSPLHF,TGTGCCAGCAGCTTAATGGGAGATTCACCCCTCCACTTT
TRBV27,.,TRBJ1-2,16,few,CASSLYWGSPDYGYTF,TGTGCCAGCAGTTTATATTGGGGCAGTCCGGACTATGGCTACACCTTC
TRBV6-1,.,TRBJ2-7,12,few,CASSVSGDEQYF,TGTGCCAGCAGTGTGTCGGGGGACGAGCAGTACTTC
TRBV4-2,TRBD1,TRBJ1-4,16,once,CASSQDKQGKGEKLFF,TGTGCCAGCAGCCAAGACAAACAGGGGAAGGGGGAAAAACTGTTTTTT
TRBV5-1,.,TRBJ1-5,14,.,CASSLVGDDQPQHF,TGCGCCAGCAGCTTGGTGGGTGACGATCAGCCCCAGCATTTT
TRBV2,TRBD1,TRBJ2-7,14,.,CASSRQGQGYEQYF,TGTGCCAGCAGTCGACAAGGACAGGGCTACGAGCAGTACTTC
TRBV6-5,.,TRBJ2-7,13,.,CASSSLTDYEQYF,TGTGCCAGCAGTTCCTTGACAGATTACGAGCAGTACTTC
TRBV29-1,.,TRBJ1-3,13,.,CSVGPSSGNTIYF,TGCAGCGTCGGACCGAGCTCTGGAAACACCATATATTTT
TRBV19,TRBD2,TRBJ2-1,14,.,CASRGLGGDNEQFF,TGTGCCAGTAGGGGACTAGGGGGGGACAATGAGCAGTTCTTC
TRBV5-1,.,TRBJ2-3,14,.,CASSWQGGTDTQYF,TGCGCCAGCAGCTGGCAGGGCGGCACAGATACGCAGTATTTT